The 29 T cell receptor beta chains reported below all come from one sample, sequenced in a study of neoadjuvant nivolumab and ipilimumab in lung cancer. Assay: immunoSEQ multiplex PCR; the TCRdb copy retains only in-frame clones and omits some. This sample yields over 25,000 clones, of which around 80% are seen a single time; roughly 6% belongs to the top ten. Source: peripheral blood, taken before neoadjuvant nivolumab, alone or with ipilimumab. These receptor sequences come from an adult with non-small cell lung cancer.

This clone was counted a single time. The V and J genes are TRBV7-3 and TRBJ2-1; 14 bases agree with TRBD2. The V gene end was trimmed by 5 bases and the J gene end by 7 bases; junction bases not matched to a gene: 4. The CDR3 loop spans 15 amino acids. From germline, CDR1 is SGHTA and CDR2 FQGTGA. The CDR3 sequence: CASSPTSGGANEQFF. As DNA, the CDR3 is TGTGCCAGCAGCCCGACTAGCGGGGGGGCTAATGAGCAGTTCTTC.

The rearrangement links TRBV6-1 to TRBJ2-7; maybe TRBD1 (6 bases). V dropped 6 bases and J dropped 3 bases, with 15 bases sitting between them. Germline lookup yields CDR1 MNHNS and CDR2 SASEGT. The CDR3 is 14 amino acids. CDR3 protein: CASSVLQGLYEQYF. The CDR3 nucleotides are TGTGCCAGCAGCGTGTTACAGGGTCTCTACGAGCAGTACTTC.

Comments on this clone: At one of its ends the junction is not consistent with the germline gene, which may arise from a read error. V usage is TRBV14 and J usage is TRBJ2-3; D may be TRBD1 (5 bases). Germline V lookup: CDR1 SGHDN, CDR2 FVKESK. The CDR3 spans 15 residues. The DNA of the CDR3 is TGTGCCAGCAGACAAGGGGCCAGGATCACAGATACGCAGTATTTT. Protein product: CASRQGARITDTQYF.

V and J are TRBV19 and TRBJ1-2, with 8 bases lining up with TRBD1. The V gene's germline CDR1 is LNHDA and CDR2 SQIVND (reference sequence). V shed 6 bases and J 2 bases; nucleotides not matched to a gene: 5. CDR3 length: 14 residues. CDR3 sequence: CASRLTGDNYGYTF. CDR3 sequence (DNA): TGTGCCAGTAGGCTGACAGGGGACAACTATGGCTACACCTTC.

Only a few counts were recorded for this clone. The chain couples TRBV7-9 to TRBJ1-1; the D is unclear. Germline CDR1 reads SEHNR; CDR2 reads FQNEAQ (reference sequence). V was pared by 5 bases and J by 5 bases, with 15 bases between. This CDR3 region has 14 residues. CDR3 nucleotide sequence: TGTGCCAGCAGCGAGACCGGAGAATGGACTGAAGCTTTCTTT. Its translation is CASSETGEWTEAFF. The full variable domain, rest sourced from reference TRBV7-9 and TRBJ1-1, is DTGVSQNPRHKITKRGQNVTFRCDPISEHNRLYWYRQTLGQGPEFLTYFQNEAQLEKSRLLSDRFSAERPKGSFSTLEIQRTEQGDSAMYLCASSETGEWTEAFFGQGTRLTVV.

V usage is TRBV2 and J usage is TRBJ1-3, with TRBD1 matching over 9 bases. CDR1 SNHLY and CDR2 FYNNEI come from the germline V gene. J lost 0 bases, V lost 6 bases, and 24 bases had no gene match. The CDR3 sequence is 22 residues long. The CDR3 protein is CASRRRLPGTGPMEGSGNTIYF. The CDR3 DNA is TGTGCCAGCAGGAGGAGGTTACCCGGGACAGGGCCTATGGAAGGCTCTGGAAACACCATATATTTT.

V gene TRBV18 combines with J gene TRBJ1-3; weak D call: TRBD1 (5 bases). Germline CDR1 KGHSH, CDR2 LQKENI. The CDR3 totals 16 residues. V lost 3 bases to trimming and J lost 2 bases, with 14 bases between them. The DNA of the CDR3 is TGTGCCAGCTCACCGGGGGGACGGACCCCTGGAAACACCATATATTTT. Translation: CASSPGGRTPGNTIYF.

The chain recombines TRBV7-9 with TRBJ2-7, with 10 bases fitting TRBD1. In germline, CDR1 is SEHNR, CDR2 FQNEAQ (reference sequence). Germline trimming cut 4 bases from V and 6 bases from J; bases unmatched to any gene: 6. The CDR3 consists of 14 residues. The CDR3 DNA reads TGTGCCAGCAGCTCCGCCGGACAGGGGGGCGAGCAGTACTTC. Translated: CASSSAGQGGEQYF.

This clone appeared a few times. This rearrangement joins TRBV4-1 to TRBJ2-7; 11 positions match TRBD1. Germline CDR1 and CDR2: MGHRA and YSYEKL. CDR3 length: 14 amino acids. J lost 3 bases, V lost 4 bases, and 2 bases had no gene match. CDR3 bases: TGCGCCAGCAGCCCGGGACAGGGGGACTACGAGCAGTACTTC. Amino acids: CASSPGQGDYEQYF.

This chain connects TRBV15 to TRBJ1-2; the D gene is possibly TRBD1 (5 bases). Trimming cost V 0 bases and J 6 bases, with 20 bases left between them. The CDR3 is made up of 17 amino acids. The germline V gene encodes CDR1 LNHNV and CDR2 YYDKDF (reference sequence). The CDR3 is CATSRDRGQGRMNGYTF. The CDR3 DNA reads as TGTGCCACCAGCAGAGACAGAGGGCAGGGTCGGATGAATGGCTACACCTTC.

This clone turned up a few times. The rearrangement uses TRBV4-1 and TRBJ1-6; D unclear. The length of the CDR3 is 16 residues. V was cut by 4 bases and J by 8 bases, with 18 bases left in between. Germline CDR1 reads MGHRA; CDR2 reads YSYEKL. The CDR3 DNA reads TGCGCCAGCAGCCTTAGACCGACCCCCGGGGATTCACCCCTCCACTTT. This codes for CASSLRPTPGDSPLHF.

The chain carries TRBV2 and TRBJ2-2; 8 nucleotides match TRBD1. The ends lost 5 bases at V and 4 bases at J; junction bases unmatched: 6. In germline, CDR1 is SNHLY, CDR2 FYNNEI. The CDR3 length is 15 residues. The CDR3 region has the DNA TGTGCCAGCAGTCTGGACAGGGCGGTCACCGGGGAGCTGTTTTTT. Protein: CASSLDRAVTGELFF.

This clone was observed a few times. The CDR3 region has the DNA TGCAGCGTTGTTGGGACAGGGGTAGAGGGTGAGCAGTTCTTC. This sequence encodes CSVVGTGVEGEQFF. The chain links TRBV29-1 to TRBJ2-1, with 10 bases fitting TRBD1. Germline loops: CDR1 SQVTM, CDR2 ANQGSEA. Trimming at V came to 4 bases and at J to 9 bases, leaving 9 bases not matched to a gene. The CDR3 extends over 14 amino acids.

The rearrangement joins TRBV29-1 to TRBJ1-2; 9 nucleotides match TRBD1. Germline CDR1 and CDR2: SQVTM and ANQGSEA. The CDR3 is made up of 13 amino acids. V shed 6 bases and J 4 bases; nucleotides not matched to a gene: 6. CDR3 DNA sequence: TGCAGCGTGGGGGACAGGGCGGGCTATGGCTACACCTTC. This translates into CSVGDRAGYGYTF.

This clone turned up a few times. The conserved phenylalanine or tryptophan normally closing the CDR3 is absent here, so this likely arose from a read error. The limits of the CDR3 on the DNA are not certain, so only TCRdb's listed CDR3 is given. The chain combines TRBV10-2 with TRBJ2-7; no check of the table's D call, TRBD2, against the DNA was made. The CDR3 adds up to 12 amino acids, both ends counted. Germline V gives CDR1 WSHSY, CDR2 SAAADI. The CDR3 loop is CASSEGLAGGFI.

The chain links TRBV5-5 to TRBJ2-1, with D unresolved. CDR3 length: 11 amino acids. CDR1 is SGHKS and CDR2 is YYEKEE in the germline V gene (reference sequence). Trimming cost V 2 bases and J 6 bases, with 3 bases left between them. The CDR3 protein is CASSFSNEQFF. The CDR3 DNA reads TGTGCCAGCAGCTTCAGCAATGAGCAGTTCTTC. Complete variable domain (other parts from reference TRBV5-5 and TRBJ2-1): DAGVTQSPTHLIKTRGQQVTLRCSPISGHKSVSWYQQVLGQGPQFIFQYYEKEERGRGNFPDRFSARQFPNYSSELNVNALLLGDSALYLCASSFSNEQFFGPGTRLTVL.

V gene TRBV2 combines with J gene TRBJ2-7; D assignment may be TRBD1 or TRBD2 (5 bases each). CDR1 is SNHLY and CDR2 is FYNNEI in the germline V gene. The CDR3 totals 14 residues. V lost 4 bases and J 5 bases, leaving 15 bases between the germline ends. The CDR3: CASSGTREINEQYF. CDR3 coding DNA: TGTGCCAGCAGTGGGACCAGGGAGATCAACGAGCAGTACTTC.

This chain uses TRBV6-1 with TRBJ1-5; D is uncertain. The CDR3 consists of 15 residues. V was cut by 0 bases and J by 7 bases, with 13 bases left in between. The germline CDR1 and CDR2 sequences are MNHNS and SASEGT. This CDR3 reads CASSEAGRSVQPQHF. CDR3 coding DNA: TGTGCCAGCAGTGAAGCAGGTCGGTCCGTGCAGCCCCAGCATTTT.

The chain has TRBV5-5 and TRBJ1-2; D gene uncertain. The germline gives CDR1 SGHKS, CDR2 YYEKEE (reference sequence). There are 15 residues in the CDR3. Trimming took 0 bases from V and 2 from J, leaving 11 bases between them. CDR3: CASSLDGYSNYGYTF. The CDR3 DNA reads TGTGCCAGCAGCTTGGACGGGTACAGCAACTATGGCTACACCTTC. The whole variable domain, filled in from reference TRBV5-5 and TRBJ1-2, reads DAGVTQSPTHLIKTRGQQVTLRCSPISGHKSVSWYQQVLGQGPQFIFQYYEKEERGRGNFPDRFSARQFPNYSSELNVNALLLGDSALYLCASSLDGYSNYGYTFGSGTRLTVV.

This chain links TRBV2 with TRBJ1-6; 7 bases line up with TRBD1. The V gene end was trimmed by 10 bases and the J gene end by 9 bases; junction bases not matched to a gene: 9. Germline CDR1 SNHLY, CDR2 FYNNEI. CDR3 size: 13 residues. The CDR3 loop is CATTRQGFSPLHF. The CDR3 coding sequence is TGTGCCACCACCCGACAGGGTTTTTCACCCCTCCACTTT.

CDR3 region: CASSVGTGGAYTEAFF. CDR3 coding DNA: TGTGCCAGCAGTGTCGGGACAGGGGGCGCGTACACTGAAGCTTTCTTT. This rearrangement joins TRBV6-1 to TRBJ1-1, with 12 bases fitting TRBD1. The CDR3 covers 16 residues. The V gene end was trimmed by 4 bases and the J gene end by 3 bases; junction bases not matched to a gene: 6. From germline, CDR1 is MNHNS and CDR2 SASEGT.

The chain employs TRBV9 and TRBJ2-7, with 14 bases fitting TRBD2. Germline V gene data show CDR1 as SGDLS and CDR2 as YYNGEE. The length of the CDR3 is 17 residues. The junction had 13 bases not matched to a gene; V was cut back by 5 bases and J by 6 bases. The CDR3 region has the DNA TGTGCCAGCAGTCCGACTAGCGGGGGGGCGGCTAGGCTCGAGCAGTACTTC. Amino acid sequence: CASSPTSGGAARLEQYF. Full variable domain (missing parts from reference TRBV9 and TRBJ2-7): DSGVTQTPKHLITATGQRVTLRCSPRSGDLSVYWYQQSLDQGLQFLIQYYNGEERAKGNILERFSAQQFPDLHSELNLSSLELGDSALYFCASSPTSGGAARLEQYFGPGTRLTVT.

J is TRBJ2-5 and V is TRBV5-6; D is perhaps TRBD2 (6 bases). The CDR3 contains 14 residues. V lost 0 bases and J lost 5, with 11 bases in between. The V gene's germline CDR1 is SGHDT and CDR2 YYEEEE. This CDR3 is CASSLAFREETQYF. In nucleotides, the CDR3 is TGTGCCAGCAGCTTGGCCTTCCGGGAGGAGACCCAGTACTTC.

The chain joins TRBV12-5 to TRBJ2-1, with a tentative D call TRBD2 (6 bases). The germline V gene encodes CDR1 LGHNT and CDR2 FRNRAP. The CDR3 sequence is 12 residues long. The germline V and J ends were trimmed by 5 bases and 7 bases, with 9 bases remaining between them. CDR3 residues: CASGPGGNEQFF. DNA of the CDR3: TGTGCTAGTGGTCCCGGAGGGAATGAGCAGTTCTTC. The entire variable domain, with the rest obtained from reference TRBV12-5 and TRBJ2-1, is as follows: DARVTQTPRHKVTEMGQEVTMRCQPILGHNTVFWYRQTMMQGLELLAYFRNRAPLDDSGMPKDRFSAEMPDATLATLKIQPSEPRDSAVYFCASGPGGNEQFFGPGTRLTVL.

V gene TRBV10-1 combines with J gene TRBJ2-1; 7 positions agree with TRBD1. The CDR3 runs 17 residues. Unmatched junction bases numbered 10, after V lost 4 bases and J lost 1 base. Germline values: CDR1 WNHNN, CDR2 SYGVQD (reference sequence). The CDR3 DNA sequence: TGCGCCAGCAGTGCGATACAGGGGCCCGCGTCCTACAATGAGCAGTTCTTC. This translates into CASSAIQGPASYNEQFF.

This chain joins TRBV19 and TRBJ2-7; 8 bases are shared with TRBD1. The CDR3 extends over 15 amino acids. Losses at the gene ends were 5 bases for V and 0 bases for J; bases not matched to a gene: 6. In germline, CDR1 is LNHDA, CDR2 SQIVND (reference sequence). For the CDR3, the DNA is TGTGCCAGTAGTGTGCGGACAGGGACCTCCTACGAGCAGTACTTC. This translates into CASSVRTGTSYEQYF. The full variable domain, in which reference TRBV19 and TRBJ2-7 provide the parts outside the CDR3, is DGGITQSPKYLFRKEGQNVTLSCEQNLNHDAMYWYRQDPGQGLRLIYYSQIVNDFQKGDIAEGYSVSREKKESFPLTVTSAQKNPTAFYLCASSVRTGTSYEQYFGPGTRLTVT.

V is TRBV7-6 and J is TRBJ2-1; D possibly corresponds to TRBD1 (5 bases). CDR1 is SGHVS and CDR2 is FNYEAQ in the germline V gene. V was cut by 4 bases and J by 6 bases, with 13 bases left in between. The CDR3 extends over 14 amino acids. The DNA of the CDR3 is TGTGCCAGCAGCTCTGGGCAGGGCCCCAATGAGCAGTTCTTC. Encoded protein: CASSSGQGPNEQFF.

This clone was picked up a small number of times. The chain employs TRBV29-1 and TRBJ2-7, with TRBD1 identical over 7 bases. J lost 0 bases, V lost 3 bases, and 2 bases had no gene match. This CDR3 comprises 13 residues. Germline V lookup: CDR1 SQVTM, CDR2 ANQGSEA. CDR3 in amino acids: CSVEDRSSYEQYF. The CDR3, as DNA: TGCAGCGTTGAGGACAGGAGCTCCTACGAGCAGTACTTC.

The chain couples TRBV4-2 to TRBJ2-3, with TRBD1 matching 7 bases. After removal of 0 bases from V and 4 bases from J, the junction contained 1 base not matched to a gene. This CDR3 region has 14 residues. The germline V gene encodes CDR1 LGHNA and CDR2 YNFKEQ. CDR3 DNA sequence: TGTGCCAGCAGCCAAGAGACAGGGCCAGATACGCAGTATTTT. Encoded protein: CASSQETGPDTQYF.